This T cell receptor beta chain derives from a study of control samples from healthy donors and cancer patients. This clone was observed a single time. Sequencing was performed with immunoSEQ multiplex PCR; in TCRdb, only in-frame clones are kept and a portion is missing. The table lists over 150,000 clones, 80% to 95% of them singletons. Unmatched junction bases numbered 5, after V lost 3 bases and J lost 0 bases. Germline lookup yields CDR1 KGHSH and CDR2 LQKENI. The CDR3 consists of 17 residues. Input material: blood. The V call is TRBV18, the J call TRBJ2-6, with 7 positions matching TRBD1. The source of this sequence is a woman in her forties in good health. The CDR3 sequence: CASSPRQGSSGANVLTF. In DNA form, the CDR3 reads TGTGCCAGCTCACCTCGACAGGGTAGCTCTGGGGCCAACGTCCTGACTTTC.